One sample yielded the 13 T cell receptor beta chains listed below, sequenced in a study of blood T cell repertoires in COVID-19. The assay was immunoSEQ multiplex PCR, and TCRdb's table has in-frame clones only and misses some. Of some 330,000 clones detected, over 75% appear once; the ten largest clones hold about 4.1%. Sequencing used PBMCs or T cells enriched from blood (not recorded which). Every receptor here comes from a man aged 25-45 years who had recovered from COVID-19.

Points on this clone: Other DNA sequences in the sample encode the same CDR3. This rearrangement joins TRBV30 to TRBJ1-1; D is perhaps TRBD1 (5 bases). The CDR3 has 13 residues. V was cut by 2 bases and J by 4 bases, with 11 bases left in between. Germline V lookup: CDR1 GTSNPN, CDR2 SVGIG (reference sequence). The CDR3 reads CAWSRQGGTEAFF. The CDR3, as DNA: TGTGCCTGGAGTAGGCAGGGAGGCACTGAAGCTTTCTTT.

The chain has TRBV29-1 and TRBJ2-5; D is ambiguous. The germline V and J ends were trimmed by 7 bases and 4 bases, with 22 bases remaining between them. The CDR3 covers 15 residues. CDR1 is SQVTM, CDR2 ANQGSEA, per germline. CDR3 amino acids: CSALPTVGAPETQYF. DNA for the CDR3: TGCAGCGCTCTACCCACGGTCGGAGCCCCAGAGACCCAGTACTTC.

The chain recombines TRBV3-1 (or the pseudogene TRBV3-2) with TRBJ2-3; 8 bases match TRBD2. Per the germline V gene, CDR1 is LGHDT and CDR2 is YNNKEL (reference sequence). The V and J ends lost 1 base and 1 base, in that order; junction bases with no gene match: 4. The CDR3 consists of 16 residues. CDR3 residues: CASSQGWTSRTDTQYF. DNA of the CDR3: TGTGCCAGCAGCCAAGGGTGGACTAGCCGCACAGATACGCAGTATTTT.

In this sample, this clone turned up many times. This CDR3 reads CASSVTSGPIAYEQYF. The CDR3 DNA follows: TGTGCCAGCAGCGTGACTAGCGGCCCAATCGCCTACGAGCAGTACTTC. J is TRBJ2-7 and V is TRBV7-9; 9 positions match TRBD2. CDR3 length: 16 amino acids. J lost 2 bases, V lost 5 bases, and 10 bases had no gene match. Per germline, CDR1 SEHNR and CDR2 FQNEAQ (reference sequence).

The rearrangement links TRBV28 to TRBJ1-3, with 7 bases identical to TRBD1. Germline lookup yields CDR1 MDHEN and CDR2 SYDVKM. The CDR3 is 16 residues long. V trimming: 6 bases; J trimming: 0 bases; junction bases outside the gene matches: 8. CDR3 sequence reads: CASSRTGTNSGNTIYF. The CDR3 DNA follows: TGTGCCAGCAGCCGGACAGGAACAAACTCTGGAAACACCATATATTTT.

This clone was seen a handful of times. The rearrangement uses TRBV12-3 or TRBV12-4 and TRBJ1-5; D not resolved. This CDR3 contains 13 residues. V lost 2 bases and J lost 4, with 6 bases in between. The CDR3 sequence: CASSLSSNQPQHF. The CDR3 bases are TGTGCCAGCAGTTTAAGCTCGAATCAGCCCCAGCATTTT.

This chain joins TRBV7-9 and TRBJ2-3; D possibly corresponds to TRBD1 (5 bases). The V end was cut by 2 bases, the J end by 2 bases, with 14 bases between. Per the germline V gene, CDR1 is SEHNR and CDR2 is FQNEAQ (reference sequence). This CDR3 region has 16 residues. The CDR3 loop reads CASSLTQARHTDTQYF. CDR3 sequence (DNA): TGTGCCAGCAGCTTAACACAGGCAAGACACACAGATACGCAGTATTTT.

The CDR3 reads CASRTAEDYTF. CDR3 DNA sequence: TGTGCCAGCCGGACAGCCGAGGACTACACCTTC. This chain links TRBV6-5 with TRBJ1-2; D is possibly TRBD1 (6 bases). There are 11 residues in the CDR3. Trimming removed 8 bases from V and 10 bases from J, with 14 bases in between. Per the germline V gene, CDR1 is MNHEY and CDR2 is SVGAGI.

The chain uses TRBV19 and TRBJ2-3; a weak D match, TRBD1 (5 bases). Trimming pared 3 bases from V and 8 bases from J, leaving 15 bases between. Looked up from germline, CDR1 is LNHDA and CDR2 is SQIVND (reference sequence). The CDR3 spans 14 residues. CDR3 DNA sequence: TGTGCCAGTAGTATGGCAGGGTGGGTGGTTACGCAGTATTTT. Residues: CASSMAGWVVTQYF.

The chain carries TRBV5-1 and TRBJ2-5; 7 bases map to TRBD1. The V gene end was trimmed by 2 bases and the J gene end by 4 bases; junction bases not matched to a gene: 8. Germline V lookup: CDR1 SGHRS, CDR2 YFSETQ. The CDR3 loop spans 15 amino acids. The CDR3 DNA reads TGCGCCAGCAGCTTAACGCCGGGACAGAGAGAGACCCAGTACTTC. Translated, it gives CASSLTPGQRETQYF. Together with reference TRBV5-1 and TRBJ2-5, the CDR3 gives the full variable domain: KAGVTQTPRYLIKTRGQQVTLSCSPISGHRSVSWYQQTPGQGLQFLFEYFSETQRNKGNFPGRFSGRQFSNSRSEMNVSTLELGDSALYLCASSLTPGQRETQYFGPGTRLLVL.

This rearrangement joins TRBV24-1 to TRBJ2-5; 7 bases are shared with TRBD1. Germline CDR1 reads KGHDR; CDR2 reads SFDVKD. This CDR3 has 15 amino acids. The V and J ends lost 4 bases and 2 bases, in that order; junction bases with no gene match: 6. CDR3 residues: CATSDPDRIQETQYF. The CDR3 DNA reads TGTGCCACCAGTGACCCGGACAGGATTCAAGAGACCCAGTACTTC.

V and J are TRBV12-3 or TRBV12-4 and TRBJ1-5, with D unresolved. CDR3 length: 13 amino acids. V shed 4 bases and J shed 4 bases, with 8 bases lying between them. CDR3 coding DNA: TGTGCCAGCAGTTCGTGGAGAAATCAGCCCCAGCATTTT. Translation gives CASSSWRNQPQHF.

The chain links TRBV4-1 to TRBJ2-1; 8 bases align to TRBD1. The CDR3 consists of 15 residues. V shed 1 base and J 2 bases; nucleotides not matched to a gene: 1. Germline-derived CDR1 and CDR2 are MGHRA and YSYEKL. CDR3 sequence: CASSQGQGTYNEQFF. CDR3 nucleotides: TGCGCCAGCAGCCAAGGACAGGGGACCTACAATGAGCAGTTCTTC.